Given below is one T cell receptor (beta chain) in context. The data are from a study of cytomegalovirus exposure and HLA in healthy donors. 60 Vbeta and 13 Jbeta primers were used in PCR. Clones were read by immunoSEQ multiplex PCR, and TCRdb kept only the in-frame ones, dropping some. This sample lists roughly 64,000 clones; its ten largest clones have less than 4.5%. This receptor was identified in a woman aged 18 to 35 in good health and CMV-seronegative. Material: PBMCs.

The CDR3 reads CASSEAVGDRANTGELFF. CDR3 nucleotide sequence: TGTGCCAGCAGTGAAGCCGTAGGGGACAGGGCAAACACCGGGGAGCTGTTTTTT. The J gene is TRBJ2-2, the V gene TRBV25-1; 9 nucleotides align to TRBD1. The CDR3 runs 18 residues. The germline V gene has CDR1 MGHDK and CDR2 SYGVNS. With V trimmed by 2 bases and J by 2 bases, 9 bases remained unmatched.